This TCR beta chain was sequenced during a study of T cell changes during pregnancy in multiple sclerosis. Sequenced by immunoSEQ multiplex PCR; TCRdb stores in-frame clones only, minus some. Of about 80,000 clones in the sample, about 92% were seen once. This clone was counted a single time. Germline V gives CDR1 MNHNS, CDR2 SASEGT. The CDR3 extends over 12 amino acids. Trimming removed 7 bases at V and 4 bases at J, with 8 bases between. The rearrangement joins TRBV6-1 to TRBJ2-1, with D possibly TRBD2 on 5 matching bases. The source of this sequence is a female donor with multiple sclerosis, enrolled in a pregnancy study. The material sequenced was peripheral blood, taken before pregnancy. CDR3: CASTRDYNEQFF. CDR3 in DNA: TGTGCCAGCACCCGGGATTACAATGAGCAGTTCTTC.